The clone carrying this T cell receptor beta chain was found once. The data stem from a study of blood T cell repertoires in COVID-19. Study-wide background: Acute and convalescent COVID-19 samples came from the United States, Italy and Spain. In each case, the material was cDNA or gDNA derived from T cells, B-cell-depleted T cells, or PBMCs.

Clones were sequenced by immunoSEQ multiplex PCR, and TCRdb holds only the in-frame ones, with some missing. The table lists some 190,000 clones, around 84% of them singletons, with 3.5% to 4.5% in the top ten. With V trimmed by 3 bases and J by 2 bases, 4 bases remained unmatched. Germline lookup yields CDR1 MNHEY and CDR2 SMNVEV (reference sequence). The CDR3 consists of 15 residues. This chain joins TRBV27 and TRBJ1-5, with TRBD1 identical over 7 bases. The sequence derives from a man aged 30 to 39 with acute COVID-19. The source material was PBMCs or T cells enriched from blood (not recorded which). The CDR3 loop is CASSFRGTGNQPQHF. The CDR3 bases are TGTGCCAGCAGTTTTCGAGGGACAGGCAATCAGCCCCAGCATTTT.